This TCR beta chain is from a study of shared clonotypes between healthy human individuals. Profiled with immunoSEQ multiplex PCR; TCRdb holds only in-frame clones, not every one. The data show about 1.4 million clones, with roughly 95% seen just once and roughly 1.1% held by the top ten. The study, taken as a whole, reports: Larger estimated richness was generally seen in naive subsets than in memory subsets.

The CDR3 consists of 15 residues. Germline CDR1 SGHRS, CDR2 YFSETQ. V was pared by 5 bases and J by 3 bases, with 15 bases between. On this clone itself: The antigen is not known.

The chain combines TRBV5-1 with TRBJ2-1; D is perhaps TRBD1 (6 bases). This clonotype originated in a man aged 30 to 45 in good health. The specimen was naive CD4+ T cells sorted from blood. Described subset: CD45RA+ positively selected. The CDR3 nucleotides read TGCGCCAGCAGTTCGGTCAGGACAGACTACAATGAGCAGTTCTTC. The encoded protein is CASSSVRTDYNEQFF.